This is a list of T cell receptor beta chains from one sample in a study of T cells in Graves' hyperthyroidism and ophthalmopathy. TCRdb redid the calling of the multiplex PCR reads with MiXCR, one entry per CDR3 protein. The sample has around 690,000 distinct CDR3 sequences; approximately 15% are singletons. Sequencing was performed on blood. Receptor source: a man aged 50 to 59 with Graves' hyperthyroidism. CDR3s leave out the opening cysteine and the closing phenylalanine or tryptophan.

j_gene	v_gene	CDR3aa
TRBJ1-4	TRBV18	ASSFRDRVEKLF
TRBJ1-1	TRBV6-1	ASTPGGTEAF
TRBJ2-5	TRBV14	ASSPTRVETQY
TRBJ2-7	TRBV24-1	ATRDRGGEQY
TRBJ2-3	TRBV13	ASTLGLAGGDTQY
TRBJ2-1	TRBV6-1	ASRDGTSGHNEQF
TRBJ2-2	TRBV27	ASSFRKTGANTGELF
TRBJ1-1	TRBV18	ASPPPPEGTEAF
TRBJ2-7	TRBV7-6	ASSVRGRGSTYEQY
TRBJ2-5	TRBV4-3	ASSQGIAGADETQY
TRBJ2-7	TRBV20-1	SAWTSENYEQY
TRBJ1-1	TRBV19	ASLTSGTEAF
TRBJ1-5	TRBV28	ASSTPGLPGGNQPQH
TRBJ2-2	TRBV5-1	ASSNGQGANTGELF
TRBJ1-1	TRBV28	ASSSPRGSNTEAF
TRBJ2-7	TRBV14	ASSRSFTSGRSSYEQY
TRBJ2-2	TRBV20-1	SASDSGRVGTGELF
TRBJ2-2	TRBV27	ASGLGGGELF
TRBJ2-5	TRBV7-8	ASSPPPRFQETQY
TRBJ2-7	TRBV4-1	ASSQAGTATYEQY
TRBJ2-5	TRBV19	ASSRGIRETQY
TRBJ2-1	TRBV3-1	ARPNQGGEF
TRBJ2-5	TRBV2	ASSRGVGETQY
TRBJ2-2	TRBV24-1	ATSAPSIQGWTGELF
TRBJ1-1	TRBV30	AWTRVPMNTEAF
TRBJ2-7	TRBV12-5	ASGLVRDSGYEQY
TRBJ1-5	TRBV20-1	SARDGRSLSNQPQH
TRBJ1-5	TRBV6-6	ASSYPGNQPQH
TRBJ1-5	TRBV28	AGRKSSGGNQPQH
TRBJ1-1	TRBV5-6	ASSLDDMGTGVSEAF
TRBJ2-7	TRBV20-1	SARDYPRTYEQY
TRBJ1-5	TRBV27	ASSLSKGQPQH
TRBJ2-3	TRBV28	ASSSYFGTSGSRTDTQY
TRBJ2-3	TRBV15	ATSKRGGGLDTQY
TRBJ1-2	TRBV11-2	ASSSNRGPGYT
TRBJ2-7	TRBV12-3/TRBV12-4	ASSLWTYSYEQY
TRBJ2-3	TRBV30	AWSVVSDTDTQY
TRBJ1-1	TRBV7-9	ASSLARTVNTEAF
TRBJ2-3	TRBV11-1	ASNGAGVLDTQY
TRBJ1-2	TRBV2	ASRERDFSNYGYT
TRBJ2-2	TRBV4-1	ASNRLAVNTGELF
TRBJ1-2	TRBV7-9	ASSREAVNYGYT
TRBJ2-5	TRBV5-1	ASSPHHTGTGQGETQY
TRBJ2-5	TRBV6-1	ASSEQASGSSETQY
TRBJ2-7	TRBV6-1	ASSAPGQPSTYEQY
TRBJ1-1	TRBV6-2/TRBV6-3	ASRDRAEAF
TRBJ1-6	TRBV2	ASSERQGARSPLH
TRBJ2-6	TRBV2	ASKAGTSGANVLT
TRBJ2-7	TRBV28	ASSLLTETRDRYEQY
TRBJ2-6	TRBV27	ASRQGGAGANVLT
TRBJ2-7	TRBV11-2	ASSLGSREYREQY
TRBJ2-1	TRBV19	ASSMGTSGSKL
TRBJ2-5	TRBV7-2	ASSLGASKETQY
TRBJ1-4	TRBV12-3/TRBV12-4	ASSRSWGATNEKLF
TRBJ1-2	TRBV29-1	SVDTVYGYT
TRBJ1-2	TRBV2	ASHSGTGVYGYT